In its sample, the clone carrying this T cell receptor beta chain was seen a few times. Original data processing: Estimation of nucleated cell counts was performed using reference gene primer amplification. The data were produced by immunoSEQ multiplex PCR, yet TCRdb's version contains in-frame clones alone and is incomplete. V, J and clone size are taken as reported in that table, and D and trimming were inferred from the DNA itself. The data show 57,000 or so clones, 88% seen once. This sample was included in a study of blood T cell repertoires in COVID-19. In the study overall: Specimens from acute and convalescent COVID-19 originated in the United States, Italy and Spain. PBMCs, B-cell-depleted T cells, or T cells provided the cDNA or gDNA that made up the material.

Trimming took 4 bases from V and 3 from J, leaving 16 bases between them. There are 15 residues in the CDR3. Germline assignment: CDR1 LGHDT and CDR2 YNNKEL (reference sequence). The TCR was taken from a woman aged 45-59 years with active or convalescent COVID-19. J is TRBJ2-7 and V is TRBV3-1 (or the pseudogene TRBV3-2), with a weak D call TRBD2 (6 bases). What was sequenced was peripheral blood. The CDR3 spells CASSPVRDSIYEQYF. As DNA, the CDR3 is TGTGCCAGCAGCCCCGTTAGGGACTCGATCTACGAGCAGTACTTC.